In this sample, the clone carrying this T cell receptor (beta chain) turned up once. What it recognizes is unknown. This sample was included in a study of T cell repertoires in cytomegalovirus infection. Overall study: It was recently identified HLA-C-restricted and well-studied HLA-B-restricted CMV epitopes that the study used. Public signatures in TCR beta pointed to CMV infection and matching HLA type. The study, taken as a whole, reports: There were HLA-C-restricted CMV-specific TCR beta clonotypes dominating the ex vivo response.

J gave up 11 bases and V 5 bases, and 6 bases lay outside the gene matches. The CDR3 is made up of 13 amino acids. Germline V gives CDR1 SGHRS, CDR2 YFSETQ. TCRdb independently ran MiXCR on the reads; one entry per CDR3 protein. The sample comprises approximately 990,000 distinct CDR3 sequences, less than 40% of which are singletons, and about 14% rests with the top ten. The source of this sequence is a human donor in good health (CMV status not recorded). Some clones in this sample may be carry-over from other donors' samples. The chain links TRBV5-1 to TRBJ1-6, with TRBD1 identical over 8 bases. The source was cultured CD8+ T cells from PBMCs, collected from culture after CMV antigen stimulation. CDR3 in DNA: TGCGCCAGCAGTGGGACAGGCAGACCACCCCTCCACTTT. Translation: CASSGTGRPPLHF. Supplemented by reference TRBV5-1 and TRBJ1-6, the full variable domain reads KAGVTQTPRYLIKTRGQQVTLSCSPISGHRSVSWYQQTPGQGLQFLFEYFSETQRNKGNFPGRFSGRQFSNSRSEMNVSTLELGDSALYLCASSGTGRPPLHFGNGTRLTVT.